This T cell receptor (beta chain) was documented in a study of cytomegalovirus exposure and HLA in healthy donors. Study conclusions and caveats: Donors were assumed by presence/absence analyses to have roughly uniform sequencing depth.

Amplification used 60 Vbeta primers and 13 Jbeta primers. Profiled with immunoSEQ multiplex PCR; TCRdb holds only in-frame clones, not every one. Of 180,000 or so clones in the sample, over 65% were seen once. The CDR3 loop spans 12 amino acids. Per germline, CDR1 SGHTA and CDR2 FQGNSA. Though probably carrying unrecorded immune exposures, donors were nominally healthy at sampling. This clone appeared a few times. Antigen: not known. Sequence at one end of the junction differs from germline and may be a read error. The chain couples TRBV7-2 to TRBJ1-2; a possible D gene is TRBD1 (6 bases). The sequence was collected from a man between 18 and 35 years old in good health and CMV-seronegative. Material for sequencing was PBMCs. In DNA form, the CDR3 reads TGTGCCAGCAGCCCGAGCCCGGGGGGGCCAGACTTC. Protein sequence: CASSPSPGGPDF.